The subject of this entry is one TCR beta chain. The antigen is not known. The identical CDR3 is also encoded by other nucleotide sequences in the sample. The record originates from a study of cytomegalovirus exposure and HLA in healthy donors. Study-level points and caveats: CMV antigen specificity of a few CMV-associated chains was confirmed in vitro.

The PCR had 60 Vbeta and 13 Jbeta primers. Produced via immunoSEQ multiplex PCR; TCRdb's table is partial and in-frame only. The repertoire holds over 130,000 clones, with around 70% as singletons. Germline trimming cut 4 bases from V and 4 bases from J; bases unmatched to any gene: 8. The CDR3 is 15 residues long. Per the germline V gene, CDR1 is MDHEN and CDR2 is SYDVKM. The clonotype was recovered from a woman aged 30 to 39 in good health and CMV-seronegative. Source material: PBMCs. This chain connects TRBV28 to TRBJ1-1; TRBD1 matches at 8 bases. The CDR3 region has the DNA TGTGCCAGCAGTTCCGAGACAGGGGTTGGCACTGAAGCTTTCTTT. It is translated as CASSSETGVGTEAFF. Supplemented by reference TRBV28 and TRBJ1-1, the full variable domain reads DVKVTQSSRYLVKRTGEKVFLECVQDMDHENMFWYRQDPGLGLRLIYFSYDVKMKEKGDIPEGYSVSREKKERFSLILESASTNQTSMYLCASSSETGVGTEAFFGQGTRLTVV.